This is a list of T cell receptor beta chains from one sample in a study of Graves' ophthalmopathy and Graves' hyperthyroidism. TCRdb passed the multiplex PCR reads through MiXCR, listing each CDR3 protein once. The sample comprises more than 1,000,000 distinct CDR3 sequences, about 40% of which are singletons, and around 10% rests with the top ten. The sample comprised peripheral blood or thyroid tissue (not recorded which). These receptors were collected from an adult man with Graves' hyperthyroidism. The CDR3 runs from the conserved cysteine through the conserved F or W. D genes are given only for firm matches. Expanded clones are given a class, and other clones once, few, many or no size at all.

CDR3 | DNA | J | D | size | V
CASTRTSGTKTQYF | TGTGCCAGCACTAGGACTAGCGGGACAAAGACCCAGTACTTC | TRBJ2-5 | TRBD2 | - | TRBV6-6
CASSRGRDTQYF | TGTGCCAGCAGCAGGGGTCGGGATACGCAGTATTTT | TRBJ2-3 | - | few | TRBV12-3/TRBV12-4
CASSQQGKTEPTTYEQYF | TGTGCCAGCAGCCAACAGGGGAAAACGGAGCCCACCACCTACGAGCAGTACTTC | TRBJ2-7 | TRBD1 | - | TRBV11-2
CATVPGRTSYEQYF | TGTGCCACCGTACCGGGACGGACTTCCTACGAGCAGTACTTC | TRBJ2-7 | - | - | TRBV6-5
CASSVNRGTEQYF | TGTGCCAGCAGCGTTAACAGGGGAACCGAGCAGTACTTC | TRBJ2-7 | TRBD1 | many | TRBV9
CASSEPVRREYF | TGCGCCAGCAGTGAGCCGGTCAGAAGGGAGTACTTC | TRBJ2-7 | - | - | TRBV10-1
CATTGGTAKAGTDTQYF | TGTGCCACCACCGGAGGGACGGCCAAAGCGGGCACAGATACGCAGTATTTT | TRBJ2-3 | - | - | TRBV24-1
CASSEQGRSGNQPQHF | TGTGCCAGCAGTGAACAGGGAAGGAGCGGCAATCAGCCCCAGCATTTT | TRBJ1-5 | - | few | TRBV2
CASSLTQRNTIYF | TGTGCCAGCAGCTTGACACAGCGAAACACCATATATTTT | TRBJ1-3 | - | few | TRBV5-6
CASQTGSVLSRSPLHF | TGTGCCAGTCAAACAGGGTCAGTCTTGTCGCGGTCACCCCTCCACTTT | TRBJ1-6 | - | few | TRBV5-5
CASSLTVSNQPQHF | TGTGCCAGCAGCTTGACAGTCAGCAATCAGCCCCAGCATTTT | TRBJ1-5 | - | many | TRBV7-6
CASRREGSAYEQYF | TGTGCCAGCAGAAGGGAGGGGAGCGCCTACGAGCAGTACTTC | TRBJ2-7 | TRBD2 | few | TRBV5-8
CSADDSPGTQETQYF | TGCAGTGCGGATGACTCACCGGGAACTCAAGAGACCCAGTACTTC | TRBJ2-5 | - | - | TRBV20-1
CANRSGTGRRSPLHF | TGTGCCAACAGGTCTGGGACAGGGAGGCGATCACCCCTCCACTTT | TRBJ1-6 | TRBD1 | - | TRBV7-8
CSVVTDAGGPFSETQYF | TGCAGCGTTGTGACGGACGCGGGGGGGCCTTTCTCGGAGACCCAGTACTTC | TRBJ2-5 | TRBD2 | - | TRBV29-1
CASSPGDRNTIYF | TGTGCCAGTAGTCCGGGGGACAGGAACACCATATATTTT | TRBJ1-3 | TRBD1 | - | TRBV19
CAITRGQTPNQPQHF | TGTGCCATCACCCGGGGACAGACTCCCAATCAGCCCCAGCATTTT | TRBJ1-5 | TRBD1 | - | TRBV6-5
CASSGPRGANEAFF | TGTGCCAGCAGCGGCCCAAGGGGAGCCAATGAAGCTTTCTTT | TRBJ1-1 | - | - | TRBV7-9
CSAIQTGGGYGYTF | TGCAGTGCTATCCAGACAGGGGGAGGCTATGGCTACACCTTC | TRBJ1-2 | TRBD1 | many | TRBV20-1
CAIRGLNQPQHF | TGTGCCATCAGGGGCCTTAATCAGCCCCAGCATTTT | TRBJ1-5 | - | - | TRBV10-3
CATSDSNNYGYTF | TGTGCCACCAGTGATTCGAACAACTATGGCTACACCTTC | TRBJ1-2 | - | many | TRBV24-1
CASRQSGTSNTEAFF | TGCGCCAGCAGGCAATCCGGGACTTCGAACACTGAAGCTTTCTTT | TRBJ1-1 | - | many | TRBV4-1
CASNEANTGELFF | TGCGCCAGCAACGAGGCAAACACCGGGGAGCTGTTTTTT | TRBJ2-2 | - | - | TRBV10-1
CASSESWTSRFSYEQYF | TGTGCCAGCAGTGAATCGTGGACTTCTAGGTTCTCCTACGAGCAGTACTTC | TRBJ2-7 | - | - | TRBV2
CASSEFPDTQYF | TGTGCCAGCAGTGAATTCCCAGATACGCAGTATTTT | TRBJ2-3 | - | - | TRBV25-1
CASSLGGEGTYF | TGCGCCAGCAGCTTGGGCGGGGAGGGGACGTACTTC | TRBJ2-7 | TRBD2 | many | TRBV5-1
CASSLKGSPGTYGYTF | TGTGCCAGCAGTTTGAAAGGCAGCCCCGGAACCTATGGCTACACCTTC | TRBJ1-2 | - | many | TRBV12-3/TRBV12-4
CATSKTPDQPQHF | TGTGCCACTTCCAAGACCCCGGATCAGCCCCAGCATTTT | TRBJ1-5 | - | many | TRBV12-3/TRBV12-4
CASSPQGGSGPYEQYF | TGTGCCAGCAGTCCACAGGGGGGCAGCGGACCGTACGAGCAGTACTTC | TRBJ2-7 | TRBD1 | - | TRBV7-2
CASSLPPNGETQYF | TGTGCCAGCAGTTTGCCCCCAAACGGGGAGACCCAGTACTTC | TRBJ2-5 | - | - | TRBV28
CASSDTGTSLF | TGTGCCAGCAGCGACACCGGGACCTCGCTCTTC | TRBJ2-7 | - | many | TRBV11-1
CATSRGLGGYEQYF | TGTGCCACCAGCAGAGGTTTGGGGGGCTACGAGCAGTACTTC | TRBJ2-7 | - | - | TRBV15
CSARGLEGANQPQHF | TGCAGTGCTAGGGGGCTTGAAGGGGCCAATCAGCCCCAGCATTTT | TRBJ1-5 | - | - | TRBV20-1
CASIAGDVTGELFF | TGTGCCAGCATAGCGGGGGACGTGACCGGGGAGCTGTTTTTT | TRBJ2-2 | TRBD2 | few | TRBV2
CASSYDLPNTEAFF | TGTGCCAGCAGTTACGATCTCCCGAACACTGAAGCTTTCTTT | TRBJ1-1 | - | - | TRBV10-3
CASDRTGSGANVLTF | TGCGCCAGCGACCGGACGGGCTCTGGGGCCAACGTCCTGACTTTC | TRBJ2-6 | - | - | TRBV10-2
CASSVVALDNDQFF | TGTGCCAGCAGCGTTGTGGCCCTAGACAATGACCAGTTCTTC | TRBJ2-1 | - | - | TRBV14
CASRNTTGFNSPLHF | TGTGCCAGCAGAAACACGACAGGGTTTAATTCACCCCTCCACTTT | TRBJ1-6 | TRBD1 | - | TRBV7-2
CASGPTASGNYGYTF | TGTGCCAGCGGTCCCACCGCCTCTGGAAACTATGGCTACACCTTC | TRBJ1-2 | - | - | TRBV2
CASSHVHREKLFF | TGCGCCAGCAGCCATGTTCACAGGGAAAAACTGTTTTTT | TRBJ1-4 | - | many | TRBV4-3
CASSTVDLRTEAFF | TGTGCCAGCAGTACAGTCGATCTTCGCACTGAAGCTTTCTTT | TRBJ1-1 | - | - | TRBV14
CASNQGLTQAQHF | TGTGCCAGCAACCAGGGACTAACCCAGGCCCAGCATTTT | TRBJ1-5 | - | few | TRBV6-6